Below, 16 T cell receptor beta chains from the same sample are listed, as sequenced in a study of high-grade serous ovarian cancer treatment subgroups (TCRdb year 2021). Tumor samples were collected prior to definitive surgery or chemotherapy. To prepare the library, the immunoSEQ multiplex PCR assay was applied. TCRdb stores this immuneACCESS table with in-frame sequences only. Part of the clones is absent; in the studies checked, under half of the shortfall reflects unresolved V genes, and no reason is known for the rest. Counted in this sample were about 4,300 clones; approximately 71% of them appeared once. The ten largest clones add up to approximately 19% of the sample. Sequenced input: tumor tissue. Every receptor here comes from a human donor with high-grade serous ovarian cancer.

The rearrangement links TRBV20-1 to TRBJ2-7; 7 bases match TRBD1. With V trimmed by 5 bases and J by 3 bases, 1 base remained unmatched. The CDR3 has 11 residues. Germline CDR1 DFQATT, CDR2 SNEGSKA (reference sequence). The CDR3 DNA sequence: TGCAGTGCTTGGGACAGCTACGAGCAGTACTTC. Translating gives CSAWDSYEQYF.

The chain links TRBV5-1 to TRBJ1-1; weak D call: TRBD1 (5 bases). V shed 2 bases and J shed 2 bases, with 22 bases lying between them. Germline CDR1 SGHRS, CDR2 YFSETQ. CDR3 length: 18 amino acids. The CDR3 DNA is TGCGCCAGCAGCTTCTCTCGCGGACAATGGGGCCAAAACACTGAAGCTTTCTTT. As protein: CASSFSRGQWGQNTEAFF.

This clone appeared a single time. The rearrangement links TRBV7-8 to TRBJ2-7; the match to TRBD2 covers 12 bases. V shed 4 bases, J shed 9 bases, and the junction held 1 base outside the gene matches. From germline, CDR1 is SGHVS and CDR2 FQNEAQ. The CDR3 totals 12 residues. The CDR3 protein is CASSSTSGGQYF. The CDR3 DNA reads TGTGCCAGCAGCTCGACTAGCGGGGGGCAGTACTTC.

This clone was observed a handful of times. The chain couples TRBV5-1 to TRBJ2-1; 13 nucleotides align to TRBD2. Germline V gene data show CDR1 as SGHRS and CDR2 as YFSETQ. V lost 4 bases to trimming and J lost 5 bases; unmatched junction nucleotides: 9. This CDR3 has 17 residues. The CDR3 bases are TGCGCCAGCAGCAGGGGACTAGCGGGAACCAAAAACAATGAGCAGTTCTTC. Residues: CASSRGLAGTKNNEQFF.

This clone was detected a few times. This sequence joins TRBV7-9 and TRBJ1-1; D is uncertain. CDR1 SEHNR and CDR2 FQNEAQ come from the germline V gene (reference sequence). The CDR3 has 13 amino acids. V was pared by 3 bases and J by 3 bases, with 8 bases between. CDR3 region: CASSLGSDTEAFF. CDR3 sequence (DNA): TGTGCCAGCAGCTTGGGGTCTGACACTGAAGCTTTCTTT. Variable domain in full (rest from reference TRBV7-9 and TRBJ1-1): DTGVSQNPRHKITKRGQNVTFRCDPISEHNRLYWYRQTLGQGPEFLTYFQNEAQLEKSRLLSDRFSAERPKGSFSTLEIQRTEQGDSAMYLCASSLGSDTEAFFGQGTRLTVV.

The chain employs TRBV6-5 and TRBJ2-2; no reliable D call. Trimming removed 0 bases from V and 1 base from J, with 9 bases in between. Germline V gene sequence: CDR1 MNHEY, CDR2 SVGAGI. The length of the CDR3 is 16 residues. The CDR3 here is CASSYSPTGNTGELFF. CDR3 DNA sequence: TGTGCCAGCAGTTACTCCCCGACGGGGAACACCGGGGAGCTGTTTTTT.

The rearrangement joins TRBV19 to TRBJ2-6, with 8 bases fitting TRBD2. The V gene end was trimmed by 7 bases and the J gene end by 2 bases; junction bases not matched to a gene: 7. This CDR3 has 16 amino acids. Germline V CDR1 and CDR2: LNHDA, SQIVND (reference sequence). CDR3 protein: CASNRAGATGANVLTF. DNA of the CDR3: TGTGCCAGTAATAGAGCGGGGGCAACTGGGGCCAACGTCCTGACTTTC.

This clone was counted a few times. V usage is TRBV5-6 and J usage is TRBJ2-3; 7 positions agree with TRBD2. After removal of 2 bases from V and 6 bases from J, the junction contained 12 bases not matched to a gene. The length of the CDR3 is 16 residues. Germline-derived CDR1 and CDR2 are SGHDT and YYEEEE. The CDR3 spells CASSFGLPPGGDTQYF. The CDR3 nucleotides are TGTGCCAGCAGCTTTGGACTACCCCCCGGGGGGGATACGCAGTATTTT. Full variable domain (remainder filled in from reference TRBV5-6 and TRBJ2-3): DAGVTQSPTHLIKTRGQQVTLRCSPKSGHDTVSWYQQALGQGPQFIFQYYEEEERQRGNFPDRFSGHQFPNYSSELNVNALLLGDSALYLCASSFGLPPGGDTQYFGPGTRLTVL.

The gene calls are TRBV28 and TRBJ2-5, with 8 bases that match TRBD1. From germline, CDR1 is MDHEN and CDR2 SYDVKM. With 4 bases clipped from V and 0 bases from J, the junction kept 1 base outside the gene matches. This CDR3 has 14 amino acids. CDR3 DNA sequence: TGTGCCAGCAGTTCAGGGGGCTACCAAGAGACCCAGTACTTC. It encodes CASSSGGYQETQYF.

This clone was seen only a few times. This sequence joins TRBV27 and TRBJ2-2; D is perhaps TRBD1 (6 bases). Trimming took off 3 bases at V and 8 bases at J, with 10 bases between the two ends. Germline values: CDR1 MNHEY, CDR2 SMNVEV (reference sequence). The CDR3 extends over 13 amino acids. The CDR3 DNA reads as TGTGCCAGCAGTTTTAACAGGGTTGGGGAGCTGTTTTTT. Translating it yields CASSFNRVGELFF.

CDR3 in DNA: TGCGCCAGCAGCTTGGGGTTAGCCCGGTCCGATGAGCAGTTCTTC. Encoded protein: CASSLGLARSDEQFF. V is TRBV5-1 and J is TRBJ2-1; no clear D gene. Germline values: CDR1 SGHRS, CDR2 YFSETQ. The CDR3 length is 15 residues. V lost 0 bases and J lost 8, with 15 bases in between.

The chain has TRBV5-4 and TRBJ2-3, with TRBD2 identical over 12 bases. There are 18 residues in the CDR3. The germline V gene encodes CDR1 SGHNT and CDR2 YYREEE (reference sequence). V lost 1 base to trimming and J lost 3 bases; unmatched junction nucleotides: 9. CDR3 DNA sequence: TGTGCCAGCAGCTTGAAACTACTAGCGGGAGGTTTAACAGATACGCAGTATTTT. Translating it yields CASSLKLLAGGLTDTQYF.

The chain joins TRBV11-1 to TRBJ2-2; no clear D gene. Trimming took 4 bases from V and 6 from J, leaving 9 bases between them. The length of the CDR3 is 13 residues. The germline gives CDR1 SGHAT, CDR2 FQDESV (reference sequence). CDR3 nucleotide sequence: TGTGCCAGCAGCTCCCCACGATCCGGGGAGCTGTTTTTT. This encodes CASSSPRSGELFF.

This chain joins TRBV5-1 and TRBJ2-1; 14 bases fit TRBD2. Germline lookup yields CDR1 SGHRS and CDR2 YFSETQ. V lost 2 bases, J lost 7 bases, and 8 bases stayed unmatched. This CDR3 contains 17 residues. The DNA of the CDR3 is TGCGCCAGCAGCTTAACGGGACTAGCGGGAGCATGGAATGAGCAGTTCTTC. Translating it yields CASSLTGLAGAWNEQFF.

The CDR3 bases are TGTGCCAGCAGCCGGGGTAGCTCTGGAAACACCATATATTTT. It translates to CASSRGSSGNTIYF. J is TRBJ1-3 and V is TRBV14, with unresolved D. This CDR3 is built from 14 residues. Trimming left V 4 bases short and J 0 bases short, with 7 bases between. The V gene's germline CDR1 is SGHDN and CDR2 FVKESK.

The gene calls are TRBV5-8 and TRBJ2-1, with D possibly matching TRBD1 (5 bases). The germline V gene encodes CDR1 SGHTS and CDR2 YDEGEE. V was shortened by 1 base and J by 4 bases, with 12 bases between the two germline ends. The CDR3 covers 15 residues. This CDR3 is CASSLRGSGYNEQFF. The CDR3 bases are TGTGCCAGCAGCTTGAGGGGATCTGGTTACAATGAGCAGTTCTTC.